Listed here is a single T cell receptor (beta chain). Its antigen remains unknown. Trimming cost V 3 bases and J 6 bases, with 19 bases left between them. The germline V gene encodes CDR1 SGDLS and CDR2 YYNGEE. CDR3 length: 15 residues. The data stem from a study of spatial heterogeneity in lung cancer. At the level of the study: At a median of roughly 2 years after resection, follow-up PBMC samples were sequenced when available. Sequences of the beta chain were consistently detected in greater numbers than alpha-chain sequences. Raw-read counts averaged over ten per unique TCR and UMI combination. Findings and limits, study-wide: Compared with follow-up, resection was when ubiquitous expanded tumor TCRs appeared in blood more.

TCRdb re-called the 5' RACE reads with MiXCR, one entry per CDR3 protein. The sample contains some 120,000 distinct CDR3 sequences, roughly an eighth of which appear only once. Time point given: blood at routine non-recurrence follow-up after resection. Unsorted whole RNA of tumor, nontumor lung or frozen PBMC was sequenced. V is TRBV9 and J is TRBJ2-7; perhaps D is TRBD1 or TRBD2 (5 bases each). Source: PBMCs, taken at follow-up. The source is a male donor with early-stage non-small cell lung cancer. The CDR3 reads CASSAGTVFPTEQYF. CDR3 in DNA: TGTGCCAGCAGCGCCGGGACCGTGTTTCCCACCGAGCAGTACTTC.